Listed below are T cell receptor beta chains from one sample, sequenced in a study of T-cell reconstitution after alpha-beta-depleted transplantation in children. TCRdb reanalysed the PCR reads using MiXCR and keeps one entry per CDR3 protein. The sample yields around 380,000 distinct CDR3 sequences, around 9.9% seen once. The sample was PBMCs from the stem cell graft donor, taken from the stem cell graft. These receptors came from a human donor who donated a stem cell graft to a child with acute myeloid leukemia. Each CDR3 is given with its conserved first and last residue. The D gene is left open where the match is weak. Clone size is shown for a subset of rows, as once, few, many or a class of expanded clone.

D gene,V gene,J gene,clone size,CDR3 protein
NA,TRBV7-2,TRBJ2-5,NA,CASSRTLRFGETQYF
TRBD2,TRBV12-3/TRBV12-4,TRBJ2-2,few,CASSSGTSGRAGGELFF
NA,TRBV14,TRBJ2-2,few,CASSQVNRAVSGELFF
TRBD2,TRBV20-1,TRBJ2-7,NA,CSAGTSVRYEQYF
TRBD2,TRBV20-1,TRBJ2-1,NA,CSAQTTSGRYLDEQFF
NA,TRBV5-1,TRBJ2-5,NA,CASSWSDPQETQYF
TRBD1,TRBV5-1,TRBJ1-1,NA,CASSSGGAKNTEAFF
TRBD1,TRBV27,TRBJ1-5,few,CASREGAGNQPQHF
NA,TRBV9,TRBJ2-5,NA,CASSARTEDLETQYF
NA,TRBV7-2,TRBJ2-7,NA,CASSLYRTYEQYF
NA,TRBV5-1,TRBJ2-2,few,CASSLDVTGELFF
NA,TRBV12-3/TRBV12-4,TRBJ2-7,few,CASSLGTAVEQYF
NA,TRBV5-1,TRBJ2-5,few,CASSSSGEETQYF
NA,TRBV20-1,TRBJ2-2,NA,CSASGPLNTGELFF
TRBD2,TRBV20-1,TRBJ2-1,few,CSARAISGRAYNEQFF
NA,TRBV20-1,TRBJ2-7,many,CSAGMWGVDYEQYF
TRBD2,TRBV6-2/TRBV6-3,TRBJ2-1,few,CASSLKPTQAGARDNEQFF
NA,TRBV11-2,TRBJ1-1,NA,CASSLTGRRITEAFF
NA,TRBV7-2,TRBJ1-2,NA,CASSVFTWGYTF
NA,TRBV30,TRBJ1-1,many,CAWSAEAEAFF
NA,TRBV6-1,TRBJ2-1,NA,CASSEYLYNEQFF
TRBD1,TRBV4-1,TRBJ1-1,NA,CASSPWTGARDTEAFF
NA,TRBV11-2,TRBJ1-5,many,CASSLEGGNSQPQHF
NA,TRBV12-3/TRBV12-4,TRBJ2-6,once,CASRVDMMSGANVLTF
TRBD1,TRBV7-9,TRBJ2-1,NA,CASSHQGARYNEQFF
NA,TRBV5-6,TRBJ2-5,few,CASSKDRDTGETQYF
NA,TRBV19,TRBJ2-3,NA,CASSIDRVADTQYF
TRBD1,TRBV5-1,TRBJ2-3,few,CASSLEGQGTDTQYF
TRBD2,TRBV29-1,TRBJ2-3,NA,CSVDGLADTQYF
NA,TRBV4-3,TRBJ2-7,few,CASSQDSRGQWSEQYF
NA,TRBV4-1,TRBJ2-3,few,CASSQDPGDTQYF
NA,TRBV7-9,TRBJ1-1,many,CASMTYKGSEAFF
NA,TRBV9,TRBJ2-5,few,CASTKSSTGQETQYF
NA,TRBV10-3,TRBJ2-1,few,CATQQGYNEQFF
NA,TRBV6-1,TRBJ1-2,few,CASRKTLNYGYTF
NA,TRBV7-3,TRBJ2-5,few,CASSLGMRDGEETQYF
TRBD2,TRBV25-1,TRBJ2-1,many,CASRRGPSGSIGDEQFF
NA,TRBV12-3/TRBV12-4,TRBJ1-5,many,CASSSGVFSNQPQHF
NA,TRBV29-1,TRBJ2-7,many,CSVETPGSGAYEQYF
NA,TRBV5-5,TRBJ1-2,NA,CASSFVGEHGYTF
NA,TRBV30,TRBJ2-1,few,CAWSGSGIGPFF
NA,TRBV20-1,TRBJ1-1,many,CSASTPNTEAFF
NA,TRBV7-8,TRBJ2-5,NA,CASSRNRFPETQYF
TRBD2,TRBV20-1,TRBJ2-3,many,CSARPPSGRRDTQYF
TRBD2,TRBV7-6,TRBJ2-5,many,CASRYIAGQETQYF